This is a list of T cell receptor beta chains from one sample in a study of T cell repertoires in cytomegalovirus infection. TCRdb reprocessed the reads via MiXCR and lists one record per CDR3 protein. The data hold some 590,000 distinct CDR3 sequences, with 35% to 50% observed a single time. No antigens are known for them. The sample here was cultured PBMCs, taken from culture after CMV antigen stimulation. These receptors all come from a human donor in good health (CMV status not recorded). Some clones in this sample may be carry-over from other donors' samples. The CDR3 runs from the conserved cysteine through the conserved F or W. The D gene is left open where the match is weak. Size values are once, few and many counts, or a class for expanded clones, and some rows have none.

V gene: TRBV2
D gene: .
clone size: few
J gene: TRBJ2-7
CDR3 protein: CASSELVSYEQYF
CDR3 DNA: TGTGCCAGCAGTGAACTCGTCTCCTACGAGCAGTACTTC

V gene: TRBV2
D gene: .
clone size: .
J gene: TRBJ2-3
CDR3 protein: CASIGTSIADTQYF
CDR3 DNA: TGTGCCAGCATAGGGACATCGATTGCAGATACGCAGTATTTT

V gene: TRBV5-4
D gene: .
clone size: once
J gene: TRBJ2-3
CDR3 protein: CASSFFGGNSDTQYF
CDR3 DNA: TGTGCCAGCAGCTTTTTCGGCGGGAACTCAGATACGCAGTATTTT

V gene: TRBV4-1
D gene: .
clone size: once
J gene: TRBJ2-3
CDR3 protein: CASSQPTGSLLDTQYF
CDR3 DNA: TGCGCCAGCAGCCAGCCTACAGGGAGTTTGTTGGATACGCAGTATTTT

V gene: TRBV7-2
D gene: .
clone size: many
J gene: TRBJ1-4
CDR3 protein: CASSLGVGATNEKLFF
CDR3 DNA: TGTGCCAGCAGCTTAGGCGTAGGGGCAACTAATGAAAAACTGTTTTTT

V gene: TRBV6-5
D gene: TRBD2
clone size: .
J gene: TRBJ2-7
CDR3 protein: CASSYLAGGTYEQYF
CDR3 DNA: TGTGCCAGCAGTTACTTGGCGGGGGGGACCTACGAGCAGTACTTC

V gene: TRBV12-3/TRBV12-4
D gene: .
clone size: .
J gene: TRBJ1-1
CDR3 protein: CASSRRGTLEAFF
CDR3 DNA: TGTGCCAGCAGTCGTCGGGGGACCCTTGAAGCTTTCTTT

V gene: TRBV6-5
D gene: .
clone size: .
J gene: TRBJ1-5
CDR3 protein: CASRTTYVSNQPQHF
CDR3 DNA: TGTGCCAGCAGGACTACTTATGTTAGCAATCAGCCCCAGCATTTT

V gene: TRBV6-2/TRBV6-3
D gene: .
clone size: .
J gene: TRBJ2-7
CDR3 protein: CASSPRGLKGVYEQYF
CDR3 DNA: TGTGCCAGCAGTCCCCGCGGGTTGAAGGGAGTTTACGAGCAGTACTTC

V gene: TRBV19
D gene: TRBD2
clone size: few
J gene: TRBJ2-1
CDR3 protein: CASRRSGGAANEQFF
CDR3 DNA: TGTGCCAGTAGGCGTAGCGGGGGGGCCGCCAATGAGCAGTTCTTC

V gene: TRBV6-5
D gene: .
clone size: .
J gene: TRBJ1-5
CDR3 protein: CASRFAGYNQPQHF
CDR3 DNA: TGTGCCAGCAGATTTGCAGGGTACAATCAGCCCCAGCATTTT

V gene: TRBV7-6
D gene: .
clone size: .
J gene: TRBJ2-7
CDR3 protein: CASSPLQYF
CDR3 DNA: TGTGCCAGCAGCCCCCTTCAGTACTTC

V gene: TRBV7-6
D gene: .
clone size: few
J gene: TRBJ1-3
CDR3 protein: CASGEAGGNTIYF
CDR3 DNA: TGTGCCAGCGGGGAGGCGGGCGGAAACACCATATATTTT

V gene: TRBV11-3
D gene: TRBD2
clone size: .
J gene: TRBJ2-1
CDR3 protein: CASSRRGAGDTDNEQFF
CDR3 DNA: TGTGCCAGCAGCCGCAGAGGAGCGGGGGACACAGACAATGAGCAGTTCTTC

V gene: TRBV28
D gene: .
clone size: few
J gene: TRBJ1-4
CDR3 protein: CASSPRSVYEKLFF
CDR3 DNA: TGTGCCAGCAGTCCCCGATCGGTCTATGAAAAACTGTTTTTT

V gene: TRBV12-3/TRBV12-4
D gene: .
clone size: few
J gene: TRBJ1-5
CDR3 protein: CASSGYSNQPQHF
CDR3 DNA: TGTGCCAGCAGCGGCTATAGCAATCAGCCCCAGCATTTT

V gene: TRBV7-2
D gene: .
clone size: many
J gene: TRBJ1-5
CDR3 protein: CASSARVLVNQPQHF
CDR3 DNA: TGTGCCAGCAGCGCGCGGGTGTTAGTTAATCAGCCCCAGCATTTT

V gene: TRBV15
D gene: TRBD2
clone size: .
J gene: TRBJ2-5
CDR3 protein: CATSRVRAGVETQYF
CDR3 DNA: TGTGCCACCAGCAGAGTGCGAGCGGGGGTTGAGACCCAGTACTTC

V gene: TRBV11-2
D gene: .
clone size: few
J gene: TRBJ1-4
CDR3 protein: CASRAGAREKLFF
CDR3 DNA: TGTGCCAGCAGGGCGGGGGCGCGGGAAAAACTGTTTTTT

V gene: TRBV7-8
D gene: .
clone size: many
J gene: TRBJ1-6
CDR3 protein: CASSLRTVHNSPLHF
CDR3 DNA: TGTGCCAGCAGCCTCCGGACAGTCCACAATTCACCCCTCCACTTT

V gene: TRBV20-1
D gene: TRBD2
clone size: .
J gene: TRBJ2-3
CDR3 protein: CSARELAGLTDTQYF
CDR3 DNA: TGCAGTGCTAGAGAACTAGCGGGTCTCACAGATACGCAGTATTTT

V gene: TRBV7-9
D gene: .
clone size: .
J gene: TRBJ1-6
CDR3 protein: CATQDRLIISPLHF
CDR3 DNA: TGTGCCACCCAGGACCGGTTGATAATTTCACCCCTCCACTTT

V gene: TRBV7-8
D gene: TRBD1
clone size: few
J gene: TRBJ2-7
CDR3 protein: CASSSRDRGEQYF
CDR3 DNA: TGTGCCAGCAGCTCCCGGGACAGGGGGGAGCAGTACTTC

V gene: TRBV20-1
D gene: .
clone size: .
J gene: TRBJ2-3
CDR3 protein: CSARILGVDTQYF
CDR3 DNA: TGCAGTGCTAGAATCCTAGGGGTCGATACGCAGTATTTT

V gene: TRBV20-1
D gene: TRBD2
clone size: .
J gene: TRBJ2-1
CDR3 protein: CSARDPPRTSGYNEQFF
CDR3 DNA: TGCAGTGCTAGAGATCCCCCGAGGACTAGCGGGTACAATGAGCAGTTCTTC

V gene: TRBV5-1
D gene: .
clone size: .
J gene: TRBJ2-3
CDR3 protein: CASSLEKADTQYF
CDR3 DNA: TGCGCCAGCAGCTTGGAGAAGGCAGATACGCAGTATTTT

V gene: TRBV10-3
D gene: .
clone size: .
J gene: TRBJ1-2
CDR3 protein: CASRAQDYGYTF
CDR3 DNA: TGTGCCTCCAGGGCGCAGGACTATGGCTACACCTTC